A selection of T cell receptor beta chains follows, all from one sample in a study of T cell repertoires in cytomegalovirus infection. TCRdb analysed the reads with MiXCR anew, one entry per CDR3 protein. The top ten hold roughly three quarters of the sample, which has about 110,000 distinct CDR3 sequences, 29% seen once. Which antigens these TCRs recognize remains unknown. Sequenced material: CD8+ T cells from cultured PBMCs, taken from culture after CMV antigen stimulation. These receptors came from a human donor in good health (CMV status not recorded). Some clones in this sample may be carry-over from other donors' samples. The CDR3 runs from the conserved cysteine through the conserved F or W. D genes are given only for firm matches. Some rows have no size entry. The others give once, few or many, or a class for an expanded clone.

J gene | V gene | D gene | clone size | CDR3 DNA | CDR3 protein
TRBJ1-5 | TRBV27 | TRBD1 | few | TGTGCCAGCAGGAACACAGGGGGTGATCAGCCCCAGCATTTT | CASRNTGGDQPQHF
TRBJ2-5 | TRBV29-1 | NA | NA | TGCAGCGCCAAACTACCCGCCCTTCTAACCCAGTACTTC | CSAKLPALLTQYF
TRBJ2-1 | TRBV24-1 | NA | NA | TGTGCCACCAGTGGGGTCGACAGCGTGTACAATGAGCAGTTCTTC | CATSGVDSVYNEQFF
TRBJ1-5 | TRBV7-2 | NA | few | TGTGCCAGCAGCCCGGACAGCGGAAATCAGCCCCAGCATTTT | CASSPDSGNQPQHF
TRBJ2-1 | TRBV28 | TRBD2 | NA | TGTGCCAGCAGTCCCGCCCGGGGCGGGGGGGACAATGAGCAGTTCTTC | CASSPARGGGDNEQFF
TRBJ2-7 | TRBV23-1 | NA | NA | TGCGCCAGCAGTCGGAGGGTTTCTGCCCTCCTCTCCTACGAGCAGTACTTC | CASSRRVSALLSYEQYF
TRBJ1-1 | TRBV7-6 | TRBD1 | NA | TGTGCCAGCAGCTCCCCACGGGGACAGCTCAACACTGAAGCTTTCTTT | CASSSPRGQLNTEAFF
TRBJ1-4 | TRBV2 | NA | NA | TGTGCCAGCTTGAGGGAGGGGGCTAATGAAAAACTGTTTTTT | CASLREGANEKLFF
TRBJ2-3 | TRBV6-1 | TRBD2 | NA | TGTGCCAGCAGTGAAGCGCTGGGCGGGGGGGTCCCAGATACGCAGTATTTT | CASSEALGGGVPDTQYF
TRBJ1-5 | TRBV7-2 | NA | NA | TGTGCCAGCAGCCTCAATCGGTTCAGCAATCAGCCCCAGCATTTT | CASSLNRFSNQPQHF
TRBJ2-2 | TRBV29-1 | NA | few | TGCAGCGTTTGGTCGGACACGAACACCGGGGAGCTGTTTTTT | CSVWSDTNTGELFF
TRBJ2-2 | TRBV27 | NA | NA | TGTGCCAGCAGTTTTGGGGGGGGCGCGCCCGGGGAGCTGTTTTTT | CASSFGGGAPGELFF
TRBJ2-7 | TRBV27 | TRBD2 | NA | TGTGCCAGCAGTTTAGGGGGGGGGAGCTCCTACGAGCAGTACTTC | CASSLGGGSSYEQYF
TRBJ2-1 | TRBV7-2 | TRBD2 | many | TGTGCCAGCAGCTTAAGCGGGGAAGGGTACAATGAGCAGTTCTTC | CASSLSGEGYNEQFF
TRBJ1-5 | TRBV7-4 | NA | NA | TGTGCCAGCAGCTTTTTTCGACGTTCCTCCCAATCGCCCCAGCATTTT | CASSFFRRSSQSPQHF
TRBJ2-7 | TRBV20-1 | NA | NA | TGCAGTGCTAGAGGGAGACTAGAAACCTACGAGCAGTACTTC | CSARGRLETYEQYF
TRBJ1-1 | TRBV28 | NA | NA | TGTGCCAGCAGCCCCGGCGCCCTCTACCTCCTCACTGAAGCTTTCTTT | CASSPGALYLLTEAFF
TRBJ2-7 | TRBV28 | NA | few | TGTGCCAGCAGTTTAAGTCCCGCTGACCCTCGGGACGAGCAGTACTTC | CASSLSPADPRDEQYF
TRBJ2-3 | TRBV27 | NA | few | TGTGCCAGCAGTCATCCCCCCACAGATACGCAGTATTTT | CASSHPPTDTQYF
TRBJ2-1 | TRBV6-2/TRBV6-3 | TRBD2 | few | TGTGCCAGCAGTTACTCTCCAGCGGGGGGTGGAAATGAGCAGTTCTTC | CASSYSPAGGGNEQFF
TRBJ1-2 | TRBV18 | TRBD1 | NA | TGTGCCAGCTCACCAGTACAGGGGGCGCGAGGCTACACCTTC | CASSPVQGARGYTF
TRBJ2-7 | TRBV4-2 | NA | many | TGTGCCAGCAGCCGGGGCAACTCCTACGAGCAGTACTTC | CASSRGNSYEQYF
TRBJ1-2 | TRBV20-1 | TRBD1 | NA | TGCAGTGCTAGAGACTCGGACAGGGTAAACGGCTACACCTTC | CSARDSDRVNGYTF